A selection of T cell receptor beta chains follows, all from one sample in a study of tumor-infiltrating lymphocytes in localized non-small cell lung cancer. Here immunoSEQ multiplex PCR was the method, and the copy in TCRdb shows in-frame clones only, minus some. The sample contains around 8,900 clones, about two thirds of which appear only once. The sequenced sample consisted of lung tumor tissue. The origin of the receptors is a human donor with non-small cell lung cancer. Each CDR3 is given with its conserved first and last residue. D genes are given only for firm matches. Clone size, where shown, is once, few, many, or a class for clones that have expanded.

j_gene	d_gene	abundance	v_gene	CDR3nt	CDR3aa
TRBJ2-3	TRBD2	-	TRBV7-2	TGTGCCAGCAGCTTAGCGGCCAGCGGGGGTAGCACAGATACGCAGTATTTT	CASSLAASGGSTDTQYF
TRBJ1-5	-	-	TRBV6-5	TGTGCCAGCAGTTACAACGGGGCGGAGAATCAGCCCCAGCATTTT	CASSYNGAENQPQHF
TRBJ2-2	TRBD1	-	TRBV19	TGTGCCAGTACGGACAGGGGACGGTCAACGAACACCGGGGAGCTGTTTTTT	CASTDRGRSTNTGELFF
TRBJ1-5	-	-	TRBV5-6	TGTGCCAGCAGCTCGGGCGGGGGGGCAAAGCCCCAGCATTTT	CASSSGGGAKPQHF
TRBJ2-1	-	-	TRBV11-2	TGTGCCAGCAGCATCTCTAGCTCCGAGGCGTATGAGCAGTTCTTC	CASSISSSEAYEQFF
TRBJ2-7	-	-	TRBV18	TGTGCCAGCTCACCAGCGGGAACCTACGAGCAGTACTTC	CASSPAGTYEQYF
TRBJ2-1	TRBD2	-	TRBV2	TGTGCCAGCAGCGCCGTACTAGCGGGAGGCAACAATGAGCAGTTCTTC	CASSAVLAGGNNEQFF
TRBJ1-1	TRBD1	few	TRBV19	TGTGCCAGTAGTAAGTACGGGACAGGCACTGAAGCTTTCTTT	CASSKYGTGTEAFF
TRBJ2-5	TRBD1	once	TRBV5-4	TGTGCCAGCAGCCGACAGGGGGCCGGGGAGACCCAGTACTTC	CASSRQGAGETQYF
TRBJ2-2	-	once	TRBV7-4	TGTGCCAGCAGGTCGGGGGTAGGCACCGGGGAGCTGTTTTTT	CASRSGVGTGELFF
TRBJ2-2	-	-	TRBV9	TGTGCCAGCAGCGTCCCTAGGGGTAGGGGGAAAACCGGGGAGCTGTTTTTT	CASSVPRGRGKTGELFF
TRBJ2-7	-	few	TRBV29-1	TGCAGCGTTACCTCGTCCTCCTACGAGCAGTACTTC	CSVTSSSYEQYF
TRBJ2-7	TRBD2	-	TRBV6-1	TGTGCCAGCAGTGACCCAGCGGGAGGGCGGTACGAGCAGTACTTC	CASSDPAGGRYEQYF
TRBJ2-2	TRBD1	-	TRBV6-5	TGTGCCAGCAGTATCAGGGGGACCGGGGAGCTGTTTTTT	CASSIRGTGELFF
TRBJ1-6	TRBD1	-	TRBV7-2	TGTGCCAGCAGCCCTTTGACAGGGGGGGTAGGATCACCCCTCCACTTT	CASSPLTGGVGSPLHF
TRBJ2-7	-	-	TRBV5-6	TGTGCCAGCAGCTTGGCGGAGGGGTACGAGCAGTACTTC	CASSLAEGYEQYF
TRBJ1-2	-	few	TRBV7-9	TGTGCCAGCAGCTTAGCCGTTCGGGAGGGGTATGGCTACACCTTC	CASSLAVREGYGYTF
TRBJ2-2	-	-	TRBV5-5	TGTGCCAGCAGCTGGCTCGACACCGGGGAGCTGTTTTTT	CASSWLDTGELFF
TRBJ1-5	TRBD1	once	TRBV11-1	TGTGCCAGCAGCTCCGGACAGGGGAGCAATCAGCCCCAGCATTTT	CASSSGQGSNQPQHF
TRBJ2-1	-	-	TRBV5-4	TGTGCCAGCAGCCCTTTACGAGCCAATGAGCAGTTCTTC	CASSPLRANEQFF